Listed below are T cell receptor beta chains from one sample, sequenced in a study of tumour-infiltrating T cells in Burkitt lymphoma. Produced via immunoSEQ multiplex PCR; TCRdb's table is partial and in-frame only. The sample holds around 9,900 clones, more than 55% seen once. The sample consisted of tumor tissue. Source of these receptors: a human donor with diffuse large B-cell lymphoma. Both conserved end residues are part of each CDR3. Each record gives: V gene, clone size, D gene, CDR3 length, J gene, CDR3 DNA, CDR3 protein. The D gene is left open where the match is weak. Size is omitted from some rows. Given values are once, few, many or a class for expanded clones.

V: TRBV27; size: -; D: TRBD1; length: 17; J: TRBJ2-7; DNA: TGTGCCAGCAGTCCGCCTTTCCTCAGGGGGAAGTCCTACGAGCAGTACTTC; CDR3: CASSPPFLRGKSYEQYF
V: TRBV7-9; size: -; D: -; length: 16; J: TRBJ1-3; DNA: TGTGCCAGCAGCTTTGGAACAGGATCTACTGGAAACACCATATATTTT; CDR3: CASSFGTGSTGNTIYF
V: TRBV4-2; size: few; D: -; length: 14; J: TRBJ2-7; DNA: TGTGCCAGCAGCCAAGAGGGGGCCTACGACGAGCAGTACTTC; CDR3: CASSQEGAYDEQYF
V: TRBV5-1; size: -; D: -; length: 14; J: TRBJ1-1; DNA: TGCGCCAGCAGCTTCAAGGGGCCCGTCACTGAAGCTTTCTTT; CDR3: CASSFKGPVTEAFF
V: TRBV6-5; size: -; D: -; length: 13; J: TRBJ2-7; DNA: TGTGCCAGCATTCCGAAGGACAGCTACGAGCAGTACTTC; CDR3: CASIPKDSYEQYF
V: TRBV27; size: few; D: -; length: 11; J: TRBJ1-5; DNA: TGTGCCAGCAGTAGTGGGAGGCCCCAGCATTTT; CDR3: CASSSGRPQHF
V: TRBV30; size: -; D: -; length: 12; J: TRBJ1-1; DNA: TGTGCCTGGAGTGTAGAGTGGACTGAAGCTTTCTTT; CDR3: CAWSVEWTEAFF
V: TRBV4-1; size: medium-sized; D: TRBD1; length: 13; J: TRBJ1-1; DNA: TGCGCCAGCCTAGACAGGGGAAACACTGAAGCTTTCTTT; CDR3: CASLDRGNTEAFF
V: TRBV18; size: -; D: -; length: 13; J: TRBJ2-7; DNA: TGTGCCAGCTCAGGTCAGGTTTCGGACGAGCAGTACTTC; CDR3: CASSGQVSDEQYF
V: TRBV27; size: -; D: -; length: 16; J: TRBJ1-1; DNA: TGTGCCAGCAGGAAGGCAGGGTATACTTCCGGCACTGAAGCTTTCTTT; CDR3: CASRKAGYTSGTEAFF
V: TRBV7-2; size: -; D: -; length: 12; J: TRBJ1-1; DNA: TGTGCCAGCAACTTGGGGGACACTGAAGCTTTCTTT; CDR3: CASNLGDTEAFF
V: TRBV6-6; size: -; D: TRBD2; length: 14; J: TRBJ2-7; DNA: TGTGCCAGCAGTCACTCTAGCGGGGGGTACGAGCAGTACTTC; CDR3: CASSHSSGGYEQYF
V: TRBV28; size: few; D: -; length: 12; J: TRBJ1-4; DNA: TGTGCCAGCAGTTCCCCAGGAGAAAAACTGTTTTTT; CDR3: CASSSPGEKLFF
V: TRBV6-5; size: -; D: TRBD1; length: 14; J: TRBJ1-6; DNA: TGTGCCAGCAGACGGGACAGGGGAAATTCACCCCTCCACTTT; CDR3: CASRRDRGNSPLHF
V: TRBV2; size: -; D: -; length: 14; J: TRBJ1-5; DNA: TGTGCCAGCAATCAGGACCGATACAATCAGCCCCAGCATTTT; CDR3: CASNQDRYNQPQHF
V: TRBV5-4; size: once; D: TRBD2; length: 17; J: TRBJ2-3; DNA: TGTGCCAGCACCGGGACTAGCGGGGGGCGGACCACAGATACGCAGTATTTT; CDR3: CASTGTSGGRTTDTQYF
V: TRBV10-3; size: -; D: -; length: 13; J: TRBJ1-1; DNA: TGTGCCATCATGGGGGCGATGGGGACTGAAGCTTTCTTT; CDR3: CAIMGAMGTEAFF
V: TRBV30; size: -; D: -; length: 13; J: TRBJ1-2; DNA: TGTGCCGGGAAGGGGGGAATGAATCCTGGCTACACCTTC; CDR3: CAGKGGMNPGYTF
V: TRBV7-8; size: -; D: -; length: 14; J: TRBJ1-5; DNA: TGTGCCAGCAGCTTAGCTTGGGGGCGTCAGCCCCAGCATTTT; CDR3: CASSLAWGRQPQHF
V: TRBV5-1; size: few; D: TRBD1; length: 14; J: TRBJ2-5; DNA: TGCGCCAGCAGCCCCCAGGGGGTTCAAGAGACCCAGTACTTC; CDR3: CASSPQGVQETQYF
V: TRBV20-1; size: -; D: -; length: 10; J: TRBJ2-7; DNA: TGCAGTGCTAGTGATTACGAGCAGTACTTC; CDR3: CSASDYEQYF
V: TRBV19; size: -; D: -; length: 13; J: TRBJ2-1; DNA: TGTGCCAGTAGTCCCGGCTCCTACAATGAGCAGTTCTTC; CDR3: CASSPGSYNEQFF
V: TRBV7-2; size: -; D: -; length: 14; J: TRBJ1-6; DNA: TGTGCCAGCAGCTCCGGGACAAAACCTTCACCCCTCCACTTT; CDR3: CASSSGTKPSPLHF
V: TRBV4-1; size: -; D: -; length: 16; J: TRBJ1-1; DNA: TGCGCCAGCAGCCAAGTTGTATCAAAGGGGCTGGCTGAAGCTTTCTTT; CDR3: CASSQVVSKGLAEAFF
V: TRBV19; size: -; D: -; length: 14; J: TRBJ1-3; DNA: TGTGCCAGTGACCAGGGTGTTTCTGGAAACACCATATATTTT; CDR3: CASDQGVSGNTIYF
V: TRBV27; size: -; D: -; length: 13; J: TRBJ1-1; DNA: TGTGCCAGCAGTTTAATTGGGGACACTGAAGCTTTCTTT; CDR3: CASSLIGDTEAFF
V: TRBV7-9; size: few; D: -; length: 15; J: TRBJ1-1; DNA: TGTGCCAGCAGCTTAGAACGCGGCAGGAACACTGAAGCTTTCTTT; CDR3: CASSLERGRNTEAFF
V: TRBV5-6; size: -; D: -; length: 14; J: TRBJ1-1; DNA: TGTGCCAGCAGCCCCGCCGGGGGAGGGACTGAAGCTTTCTTT; CDR3: CASSPAGGGTEAFF
V: TRBV30; size: -; D: -; length: 11; J: TRBJ1-1; DNA: TGTGCCTGCGGGGAGAACACTGAAGCTTTCTTT; CDR3: CACGENTEAFF
V: TRBV10-3; size: -; D: -; length: 16; J: TRBJ1-6; DNA: TGTGCCATCAGCGAAGTAGAGATAGGTGTAGATTCACCCCTCCACTTT; CDR3: CAISEVEIGVDSPLHF
V: TRBV28; size: -; D: -; length: 12; J: TRBJ1-2; DNA: TGTGCCATCACCCGACAGAACTATGGCTACACCTTC; CDR3: CAITRQNYGYTF
V: TRBV19; size: -; D: TRBD1; length: 15; J: TRBJ1-6; DNA: TGTGCCAGTAGTATACAGGGGGCGTCAAATTCACCCCTCCACTTT; CDR3: CASSIQGASNSPLHF
V: TRBV2; size: -; D: -; length: 15; J: TRBJ2-5; DNA: TGTGCCAGCAGTGAAGCGCGTGGAGTAGACGAGACCCAGTACTTC; CDR3: CASSEARGVDETQYF
V: TRBV10-3; size: -; D: -; length: 16; J: TRBJ2-2; DNA: TGTGCCATCAGTAATCGTACAGCCCAGGACACCGGGGAGCTGTTTTTT; CDR3: CAISNRTAQDTGELFF
V: TRBV4-1; size: -; D: TRBD1; length: 14; J: TRBJ2-3; DNA: TGCGCCAGCAGCCGGGACAGGTACACAGATACGCAGTATTTT; CDR3: CASSRDRYTDTQYF
V: TRBV18; size: few; D: TRBD1; length: 13; J: TRBJ1-2; DNA: TGTGCCAGCTCACCACCAGGGACAGCTGGCTACACCTTC; CDR3: CASSPPGTAGYTF
V: TRBV23-1; size: -; D: -; length: 13; J: TRBJ2-7; DNA: TGCGCCAGCAGTCAAAGGGTGGGTTACGAGCAGTACTTC; CDR3: CASSQRVGYEQYF
V: TRBV7-8; size: few; D: -; length: 15; J: TRBJ2-1; DNA: TGTGCCAGCAGCTTAATGGGGCGCTCCTACAATGAGCAGTTCTTC; CDR3: CASSLMGRSYNEQFF
V: TRBV6-6; size: -; D: -; length: 13; J: TRBJ1-4; DNA: TGTGCCAGCAGCGCGCAGGGCGGGGAAAAACTGTTTTTT; CDR3: CASSAQGGEKLFF
V: TRBV11-2; size: few; D: -; length: 13; J: TRBJ2-7; DNA: TGTGCCAGCAGCTTAGGAGGGGGCTACGAGCAGTACTTC; CDR3: CASSLGGGYEQYF
V: TRBV27; size: few; D: -; length: 13; J: TRBJ1-5; DNA: TGTGCCAGCAGTTACCATAGCAATCAGCCCCAGCATTTT; CDR3: CASSYHSNQPQHF
V: TRBV6-1; size: -; D: TRBD1; length: 13; J: TRBJ1-1; DNA: TGTGCCAGCACGAGGGTGAAGGGGGCGAAAGCTTTCTTT; CDR3: CASTRVKGAKAFF
V: TRBV2; size: -; D: -; length: 14; J: TRBJ2-3; DNA: TGTGCCAGCAAAAGTGACTTTTCGACAGATACGCAGTATTTT; CDR3: CASKSDFSTDTQYF
V: TRBV5-1; size: -; D: -; length: 15; J: TRBJ1-1; DNA: TGCGCCAGCAGTTCAACCGGACAGCCGAACACTGAAGCTTTCTTT; CDR3: CASSSTGQPNTEAFF
V: TRBV5-1; size: few; D: -; length: 12; J: TRBJ2-3; DNA: TGCGCCAGCAGCTTGGCCCCGGGTACGCAGTATTTT; CDR3: CASSLAPGTQYF
V: TRBV20-1; size: -; D: -; length: 11; J: TRBJ1-1; DNA: TGCAGTGCTCAGAGATGGGCAGGAGCTTTCTTT; CDR3: CSAQRWAGAFF